A selection of T cell receptor beta chains follows, all from one sample in a study of T cell changes during pregnancy in multiple sclerosis. Only in-frame clones appear in the TCRdb table, and some are missing; sequencing was by immunoSEQ multiplex PCR. The sample lists fewer than 70,000 clones, around 90% occurring once. Source: peripheral blood, taken in the second trimester of pregnancy. The receptors were gathered from a female donor with multiple sclerosis, enrolled in a pregnancy study. The CDR3 runs from the conserved cysteine through the conserved F or W. Each record gives: D gene, J gene, V gene, clone size, CDR3 DNA, CDR3 protein. The D gene is left open where the match is weak. Rows may omit the clone size; those that give it use once, few, many or a size class.

D gene: NA
J gene: TRBJ1-1
V gene: TRBV6-5
clone size: NA
CDR3 DNA: TGTGCCAGCAGTTACTTCCGGAACACTGAAGCTTTCTTT
CDR3 protein: CASSYFRNTEAFF

D gene: TRBD2
J gene: TRBJ2-7
V gene: TRBV9
clone size: once
CDR3 DNA: TGTGCCAGCGGAGCGGGAGGTTCCTACGAGCAGTACTTC
CDR3 protein: CASGAGGSYEQYF

D gene: NA
J gene: TRBJ2-2
V gene: TRBV18
clone size: NA
CDR3 DNA: TGTGCCAGCTCACCCCAGCAGGGACACGGGGAGCTGTTTTTT
CDR3 protein: CASSPQQGHGELFF

D gene: TRBD2
J gene: TRBJ2-7
V gene: TRBV30
clone size: NA
CDR3 DNA: TGTGCCTGGACCAAGATAGGGACTAGCGGGGCCTCTGGGTACGAGCAGTACTTC
CDR3 protein: CAWTKIGTSGASGYEQYF

D gene: NA
J gene: TRBJ2-4
V gene: TRBV4-1
clone size: NA
CDR3 DNA: TGCGCCAGCAGCTACGAGCGGTTAGCCAAAAACATTCAGTACTTC
CDR3 protein: CASSYERLAKNIQYF

D gene: NA
J gene: TRBJ1-2
V gene: TRBV30
clone size: NA
CDR3 DNA: TGTGCCTGGAGTGCCGAGGGGGGGGCTGGCTACACCTTC
CDR3 protein: CAWSAEGGAGYTF

D gene: TRBD1
J gene: TRBJ2-1
V gene: TRBV9
clone size: NA
CDR3 DNA: TGTGCCAGCAGCGTAGCGGACAGGCCCTACAATGAGCAGTTCTTC
CDR3 protein: CASSVADRPYNEQFF

D gene: NA
J gene: TRBJ2-3
V gene: TRBV5-4
clone size: NA
CDR3 DNA: TGTGCCAGCAGCTTTAGCCGGGGCACAGATACGCAGTATTTT
CDR3 protein: CASSFSRGTDTQYF

D gene: NA
J gene: TRBJ2-7
V gene: TRBV19
clone size: NA
CDR3 DNA: TGTGCCAGTAGTATAGAACTCAGGGCCGAGCAGTACTTC
CDR3 protein: CASSIELRAEQYF

D gene: TRBD2
J gene: TRBJ2-2
V gene: TRBV9
clone size: NA
CDR3 DNA: TGTGCCAGCAGCGTAGTTCCGGGAGGTACCGGGGAGCTGTTTTTT
CDR3 protein: CASSVVPGGTGELFF

D gene: NA
J gene: TRBJ2-7
V gene: TRBV7-6
clone size: NA
CDR3 DNA: TGTGCCAGCAGCTTATCCCAGACCTACGAGCAGTACTTC
CDR3 protein: CASSLSQTYEQYF

D gene: TRBD1
J gene: TRBJ2-6
V gene: TRBV5-1
clone size: NA
CDR3 DNA: TGCGCCAGCACCCCGGGGACAGGGTATTCTGGGGCCAACGTCCTGACTTTC
CDR3 protein: CASTPGTGYSGANVLTF

D gene: TRBD1
J gene: TRBJ1-2
V gene: TRBV7-2
clone size: NA
CDR3 DNA: TGTGCCAGCAGCTTAACCAGGGGGTATGGCTACACCTTC
CDR3 protein: CASSLTRGYGYTF

D gene: NA
J gene: TRBJ2-3
V gene: TRBV7-9
clone size: NA
CDR3 DNA: TGTGCCAGCAGCTTACACGGCGGAAGCACAGATACGCAGTATTTT
CDR3 protein: CASSLHGGSTDTQYF

D gene: TRBD2
J gene: TRBJ2-5
V gene: TRBV5-1
clone size: NA
CDR3 DNA: TGCGCCAGCAGCCCCGGGACTAGTGAGGAGACCCAGTACTTC
CDR3 protein: CASSPGTSEETQYF